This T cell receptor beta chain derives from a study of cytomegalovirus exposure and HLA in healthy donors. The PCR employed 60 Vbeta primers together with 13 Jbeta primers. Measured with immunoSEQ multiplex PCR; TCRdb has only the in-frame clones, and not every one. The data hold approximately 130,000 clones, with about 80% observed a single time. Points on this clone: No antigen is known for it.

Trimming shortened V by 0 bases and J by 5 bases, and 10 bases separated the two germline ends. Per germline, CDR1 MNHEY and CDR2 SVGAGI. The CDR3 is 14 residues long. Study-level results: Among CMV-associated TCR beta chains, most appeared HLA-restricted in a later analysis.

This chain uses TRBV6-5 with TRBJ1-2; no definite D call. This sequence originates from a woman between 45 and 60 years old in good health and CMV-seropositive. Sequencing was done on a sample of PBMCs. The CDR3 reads CASSYSNVLYGYTF. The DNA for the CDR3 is TGTGCCAGCAGTTACTCGAACGTACTATATGGCTACACCTTC.